Sequencing of this T cell receptor (beta chain) was carried out in a study of T cell changes during pregnancy in multiple sclerosis. Unmatched junction bases numbered 5, after V lost 5 bases and J lost 1 base. Germline V gene data show CDR1 as SGHVS and CDR2 as FQNEAQ. The CDR3 spans 15 residues. Assay used: immunoSEQ multiplex PCR; TCRdb lists only in-frame clones, some missing. The sample has over 65,000 clones, around 93% seen once; the top ten hold 1.5% to 2%. The J gene is TRBJ2-3, the V gene TRBV7-8; 8 bases map to TRBD2. The sequence derives from a female donor in good health, enrolled as a control in a pregnancy study. The sample here was peripheral blood, taken in the first trimester of pregnancy. CDR3 DNA: TGTGCCAGCAGCGCCCAGCGGGGGCGCACAGATACGCAGTATTTT. Translated, it gives CASSAQRGRTDTQYF.